The 29 T cell receptor beta chains given below trace back to one sample, sequenced in a study of cytomegalovirus exposure and HLA in healthy donors. The PCR contained 60 Vbeta and 13 Jbeta primers. TCRdb's copy holds only in-frame clones and misses some; the assay was immunoSEQ multiplex PCR. The sample shows approximately 100,000 clones, more than 60% of them seen only once. Sequenced material: PBMCs. The receptor set was obtained from a young man in good health and CMV-seropositive.

The chain carries TRBV6-1 and TRBJ2-1; weak D call: TRBD1 (6 bases). Trimming stripped 0 bases from V and 3 bases from J, with 9 bases between. This CDR3 is built from 15 residues. The germline V gene has CDR1 MNHNS and CDR2 SASEGT. The DNA of the CDR3 is TGTGCCAGCAGTGAAGCCGGACAGAGCTACAATGAGCAGTTCTTC. This codes for CASSEAGQSYNEQFF.

The gene calls are TRBV28 and TRBJ1-5, with 11 bases that match TRBD1. Germline V gene data show CDR1 as MDHEN and CDR2 as SYDVKM. CDR3 size: 15 residues. The V gene end was trimmed by 6 bases and the J gene end by 6 bases; junction bases not matched to a gene: 7. CDR3 coding DNA: TGTGCCAGCAGGCGGACAGGGGGCTTCGGTCAGCCCCAGCATTTT. Protein: CASRRTGGFGQPQHF.

V and J are TRBV25-1 and TRBJ1-2, with 7 bases identical to TRBD1. This CDR3 is built from 14 residues. V was pared by 6 bases and J by 4 bases, with 8 bases of the junction left unmatched. Looked up from germline, CDR1 is MGHDK and CDR2 is SYGVNS. The CDR3 DNA reads TGTGCCAGCAGGGGGCTAGGGACAGCCTATGGCTACACCTTC. Amino acids: CASRGLGTAYGYTF.

V and J are TRBV4-1 and TRBJ2-5; 12 bases fit TRBD1. The end of the DNA is better explained by TRBJ2-7, so the J call may be wrong. Germline V lookup: CDR1 MGHRA, CDR2 YSYEKL. This CDR3 has 16 residues. This CDR3 is CASSQKMGQGADEQYF. CDR3 nucleotides: TGCGCCAGCAGCCAAAAAATGGGACAGGGGGCCGACGAGCAGTACTTC.

This CDR3 is CAAMRGSGAETQYF. CDR3 coding DNA: TGTGCCGCCATGCGAGGGTCTGGAGCGGAGACCCAGTACTTC. This chain connects TRBV6-1 to TRBJ2-5, with D maybe TRBD2 (5 bases). CDR3 length: 14 amino acids. Per the germline V gene, CDR1 is MNHNS and CDR2 is SASEGT. Trimming stripped 11 bases from V and 5 bases from J, with 21 bases between.

The rearrangement joins TRBV6-6 to TRBJ1-1; D gene ambiguous. V was shortened by 1 base and J by 8 bases, with 5 bases between the two germline ends. Germline assignment: CDR1 MNHNY and CDR2 SVGAGI (reference sequence). This CDR3 spans 11 amino acids. CDR3 amino acids: CASSYFGEAFF. DNA of the CDR3: TGTGCCAGCAGTTACTTCGGGGAAGCTTTCTTT.

The chain is built from TRBV11-2 and TRBJ1-2; D not certain. Germline V gene sequence: CDR1 SGHAT, CDR2 FQNNGV. The CDR3 sequence is 13 residues long. Between the trimmed V and J ends, which lost 9 bases and 2 bases, there was a span of 13 bases. The CDR3 loop reads CASHHYRNYGYTF. The DNA of the CDR3 is TGTGCCAGTCACCATTACAGAAACTATGGCTACACCTTC.

The chain combines TRBV7-8 with TRBJ2-2, with D hard to call. Germline V gives CDR1 SGHVS, CDR2 FQNEAQ. V was trimmed by 4 bases and J by 5 bases, leaving 14 bases between them. The CDR3 has 15 amino acids. This chain's CDR3 is CASSSGARRTGELFF. The CDR3 region has the DNA TGTGCCAGCAGCTCTGGTGCCCGTCGGACCGGGGAGCTGTTTTTT.

J is TRBJ2-3 and V is TRBV6-6; no reliable D call. The germline gives CDR1 MNHNY, CDR2 SVGAGI (reference sequence). This CDR3 contains 13 residues. V shed 2 bases and J shed 4 bases, with 7 bases lying between them. The CDR3 region is CASSYLEADTQYF. CDR3 sequence (DNA): TGTGCCAGCAGTTACCTCGAGGCAGATACGCAGTATTTT.

V is TRBV9 and J is TRBJ2-5, with D tentatively TRBD2 (6 bases). Germline V lookup: CDR1 SGDLS, CDR2 YYNGEE. The CDR3 loop spans 16 amino acids. Trimming removed 2 bases from V and 3 bases from J, with 17 bases in between. CDR3 sequence: CASSVRGAGGKETQYF. CDR3 DNA: TGTGCCAGCAGCGTCCGCGGGGCTGGGGGGAAAGAGACCCAGTACTTC. Using reference TRBV9 and TRBJ2-5 for the parts outside the CDR3, the full variable domain is DSGVTQTPKHLITATGQRVTLRCSPRSGDLSVYWYQQSLDQGLQFLIQYYNGEERAKGNILERFSAQQFPDLHSELNLSSLELGDSALYFCASSVRGAGGKETQYFGPGTRLLVL.

J is TRBJ2-1 and V is TRBV13; no firm D call. Trimming shortened V by 1 base and J by 5 bases, and 9 bases separated the two germline ends. CDR1 and CDR2 (germline): PRHDT, FYEKMQ (reference sequence). CDR3 size: 14 residues. CDR3 protein: CASSLVVQHNEQFF. The CDR3, as DNA: TGTGCCAGCAGCTTAGTAGTCCAACACAATGAGCAGTTCTTC.

This chain joins TRBV29-1 and TRBJ2-7; TRBD1 might be the D (6 bases). Germline V gives CDR1 SQVTM, CDR2 ANQGSEA. V gave up 8 bases and J gave up 0 bases, with 11 bases separating them. The CDR3 length is 12 residues. The CDR3 bases are TGCAGCCAGGGGAAGAACTCCTACGAGCAGTACTTC. Amino acids: CSQGKNSYEQYF.

Turning to this clone: The junction shows a germline mismatch at one end, possibly a read error. The chain links TRBV7-9 to TRBJ1-1; D gene unclear. The CDR3 is 12 amino acids. Germline assignment: CDR1 SEHNR and CDR2 FQNEAQ (reference sequence). The CDR3 protein is CSSSFEGTEAFF. CDR3 nucleotides: TGTTCCAGCAGCTTTGAGGGCACTGAAGCTTTCTTT.

The genes are TRBV30 and TRBJ2-7; TRBD2 aligns across 7 bases. V trimming: 3 bases; J trimming: 5 bases; junction bases outside the gene matches: 13. Germline lookup yields CDR1 GTSNPN and CDR2 SVGIG (reference sequence). The CDR3 has 15 residues. The CDR3 protein is CAWSPLRGDVHEQYF. The CDR3 DNA reads as TGTGCCTGGAGCCCCCTTCGGGGGGACGTCCACGAGCAGTACTTC.

V is TRBV9 and J is TRBJ2-1, with 7 bases identical to TRBD2. Germline CDR1 and CDR2: SGDLS and YYNGEE. This CDR3 has 12 residues. After removal of 2 bases from V and 11 bases from J, the junction contained 4 bases not matched to a gene. The DNA of the CDR3 is TGTGCCAGCAGCGTCGAGCGGGGCCAGCAGTTCTTC. It translates to CASSVERGQQFF.

This clone was found a few times. The V gene is TRBV7-2, the J gene TRBJ2-5; TRBD2 matches 9 bases. Trimming took 2 bases from V and 5 from J; bases not matched to a gene: 9. The CDR3 extends over 16 amino acids. Germline V lookup: CDR1 SGHTA, CDR2 FQGNSA. The CDR3 region has the DNA TGTGCCAGCAGCTTACTTGCGGGGGGGGCCGGGGAGACCCAGTACTTC. It encodes CASSLLAGGAGETQYF.

The genes are TRBV5-1 and TRBJ1-2; D might be TRBD1 (6 bases). V was shortened by 0 bases and J by 8 bases, with 14 bases between the two germline ends. CDR3 length: 14 amino acids. Looked up from germline, CDR1 is SGHRS and CDR2 is YFSETQ. The CDR3 nucleotides are TGCGCCAGCAGCTTGGGGCAGGGGCCGTGGGGCTACACCTTC. Its translation: CASSLGQGPWGYTF.

The J gene is TRBJ2-3, the V gene TRBV5-1, with D tentatively TRBD1 (5 bases). The CDR3 loop spans 15 amino acids. CDR1 SGHRS and CDR2 YFSETQ come from the germline V gene. The V end was cut by 0 bases, the J end by 0 bases, with 8 bases between. The CDR3 DNA follows: TGCGCCAGCAGCTTGGACAGGTCTAGCACAGATACGCAGTATTTT. Translation gives CASSLDRSSTDTQYF.

The chain employs TRBV7-9 and TRBJ2-1, with 12 bases matching TRBD1. The length of the CDR3 is 17 residues. Germline lookup yields CDR1 SEHNR and CDR2 FQNEAQ (reference sequence). The trim removed 6 bases at V and 4 bases at J, leaving 10 bases unmatched. In nucleotides, the CDR3 is TGTGCCAGCAGATTTACACCGGGACAGGGGGCTTACAATGAGCAGTTCTTC. Protein product: CASRFTPGQGAYNEQFF. Combining the CDR3 with reference TRBV7-9 and TRBJ2-1 gives the whole variable domain DTGVSQNPRHKITKRGQNVTFRCDPISEHNRLYWYRQTLGQGPEFLTYFQNEAQLEKSRLLSDRFSAERPKGSFSTLEIQRTEQGDSAMYLCASRFTPGQGAYNEQFFGPGTRLTVL.

This chain joins TRBV5-1 and TRBJ2-3; 9 nucleotides align to TRBD2. The CDR3 length is 15 residues. Germline CDR1 and CDR2: SGHRS and YFSETQ. The trim removed 3 bases at V and 4 bases at J, leaving 6 bases unmatched. In DNA form, the CDR3 reads TGCGCCAGCAGCTCCAGCGGGGGGCTGTCAGATACGCAGTATTTT. Residues: CASSSSGGLSDTQYF. Drawing the rest from reference TRBV5-1 and TRBJ2-3, the complete variable domain is KAGVTQTPRYLIKTRGQQVTLSCSPISGHRSVSWYQQTPGQGLQFLFEYFSETQRNKGNFPGRFSGRQFSNSRSEMNVSTLELGDSALYLCASSSSGGLSDTQYFGPGTRLTVL.

V is TRBV19 and J is TRBJ2-2; D possibly corresponds to TRBD2 (7 bases). Trimming left V 3 bases short and J 4 bases short, with 18 bases between. The germline CDR1 and CDR2 sequences are LNHDA and SQIVND (reference sequence). The CDR3 length is 17 residues. DNA for the CDR3: TGTGCCAGTAGTATCGTAATCGGGGGGCGCGGCACCGGGGAGCTGTTTTTT. It specifies CASSIVIGGRGTGELFF. The full variable domain, with the rest looked up from reference TRBV19 and TRBJ2-2, is DGGITQSPKYLFRKEGQNVTLSCEQNLNHDAMYWYRQDPGQGLRLIYYSQIVNDFQKGDIAEGYSVSREKKESFPLTVTSAQKNPTAFYLCASSIVIGGRGTGELFFGEGSRLTVL.

The chain is built from TRBV6-1 and TRBJ1-2, with 8 bases identical to TRBD1. V was clipped by 0 bases and J by 3 bases; unmatched bases: 3. Germline V gene data show CDR1 as MNHNS and CDR2 as SASEGT. The length of the CDR3 is 15 residues. The CDR3 nucleotides read TGTGCCAGCAGTGAAGCCTGGACAGGGCACTATGGCTACACCTTC. This gives the protein CASSEAWTGHYGYTF.

This chain uses TRBV11-2 with TRBJ2-5, with TRBD2 matching over 10 bases. CDR1 and CDR2 from the germline V gene are SGHAT and FQNNGV. V shed 5 bases and J 4 bases; nucleotides not matched to a gene: 10. This CDR3 is 16 amino acids long. Here the CDR3 DNA reads TGTGCCAGCAGCCCAGGTGGGGCTAGCGGGGGAGAGACCCAGTACTTC. Translated: CASSPGGASGGETQYF.

The rearrangement links TRBV4-2 to TRBJ2-5; D is ambiguous. V lost 0 bases and J 5 bases, leaving 13 bases between the germline ends. This CDR3 region has 15 residues. CDR1 and CDR2 from the germline V gene are LGHNA and YNFKEQ. The CDR3 loop reads CASSQDPARRETQYF. CDR3 coding DNA: TGTGCCAGCAGCCAAGATCCGGCTAGACGGGAGACCCAGTACTTC.

This clone came up once. The rearrangement uses TRBV2 and TRBJ2-3; TRBD2 might be the D (5 bases). CDR1 is SNHLY, CDR2 FYNNEI, per germline. V was trimmed by 4 bases and J by 2 bases, leaving 13 bases between them. The CDR3 extends over 15 amino acids. The CDR3 coding sequence is TGTGCCAGCAGTGTTAGAGGACTCAACACAGATACGCAGTATTTT. This sequence encodes CASSVRGLNTDTQYF.

The chain combines TRBV7-9 with TRBJ2-3; 8 bases agree with TRBD2. The J segment lost 0 bases and the V segment lost 8 bases, leaving 10 bases of the junction unmatched. The germline V gene has CDR1 SEHNR and CDR2 FQNEAQ (reference sequence). The CDR3 sequence is 16 residues long. DNA for the CDR3: TGTGCCAGCGGGGCGGGGGGAAGCCACAGCACAGATACGCAGTATTTT. Its protein product is CASGAGGSHSTDTQYF.

This rearrangement joins TRBV7-6 to TRBJ1-3; the D gene is possibly TRBD1 (5 bases). This CDR3 has 16 residues. The germline V and J ends were trimmed by 6 bases and 0 bases, with 15 bases remaining between them. Germline assignment: CDR1 SGHVS and CDR2 FNYEAQ. DNA of the CDR3: TGTGCCAGCAGTTTATGGTCCCAGGGCTCTGGAAACACCATATATTTT. Translation: CASSLWSQGSGNTIYF. Full variable domain (remainder filled in from reference TRBV7-6 and TRBJ1-3): GAGVSQSPRYKVTKRGQDVALRCDPISGHVSLYWYRQALGQGPEFLTYFNYEAQQDKSGLPNDRFSAERPEGSISTLTIQRTEQRDSAMYRCASSLWSQGSGNTIYFGEGSWLTVV.

V gene TRBV30 combines with J gene TRBJ2-3; tentative D call: TRBD1 (6 bases). Germline CDR1 GTSNPN, CDR2 SVGIG (reference sequence). Between the trimmed V and J ends, which lost 4 bases and 7 bases, there was a span of 18 bases. CDR3 size: 14 residues. The CDR3 DNA follows: TGTGCCTGGACCCCGGGACAACTTACAAATACGCAGTATTTT. Its protein is CAWTPGQLTNTQYF.

The chain couples TRBV6-1 to TRBJ2-7; 8 nucleotides agree with TRBD1. This CDR3 region has 14 residues. Losses at the gene ends were 6 bases for V and 0 bases for J; bases not matched to a gene: 4. Germline V lookup: CDR1 MNHNS, CDR2 SASEGT. The CDR3 DNA follows: TGTGCCAGCAGCCGGACAGGGACCTCCTACGAGCAGTACTTC. Encoded protein: CASSRTGTSYEQYF.